The 8 T cell receptor beta chains presented below share a single source sample, sequenced in a study of a mutant IDH1 vaccine in newly diagnosed glioma. The protocol was immunoSEQ multiplex PCR, while the TCRdb copy is restricted to in-frame clones and leaves out a portion. The table records 75,000 to 100,000 clones, over 75% of them present only once. Described time point: baseline, week 1 (first vaccination visit). Treatment specified: pre-vaccination baseline after standard-of-care therapy. The sequenced sample was PBMCs, obtained from a glioma patient treated with radiotherapy, temozolomide or both. The receptors originated from a man aged 35 to 55 with glioma. Some clones in this sample may be carry-over from other donors' samples.

This chain joins TRBV6-5 and TRBJ1-6; the D gene is possibly TRBD1 (6 bases). V lost 2 bases, J lost 8 bases, and 16 bases lay in between. Germline V CDR1 and CDR2: MNHEY, SVGAGI. This CDR3 comprises 16 residues. CDR3 bases: TGTGCCAGCAGTTACCTCAGGGGTAATTCCTATTCACCCCTCCACTTT. Translating it yields CASSYLRGNSYSPLHF.

This clone was seen a single time. The rearrangement links TRBV5-1 to TRBJ1-6; maybe TRBD1 (5 bases). The CDR3 has 15 amino acids. Deletions cut 4 bases from V and 2 bases from J, with 10 bases between. CDR1 is SGHRS, CDR2 YFSETQ, per germline. In DNA form, the CDR3 reads TGCGCCAGCAGCGCCAGGGACCCCTATAATTCACCCCTCCACTTT. Its translation: CASSARDPYNSPLHF. Variable domain in full (rest from reference TRBV5-1 and TRBJ1-6): KAGVTQTPRYLIKTRGQQVTLSCSPISGHRSVSWYQQTPGQGLQFLFEYFSETQRNKGNFPGRFSGRQFSNSRSEMNVSTLELGDSALYLCASSARDPYNSPLHFGNGTRLTVT.

The chain joins TRBV6-6 to TRBJ2-5, with D perhaps matching TRBD1 (6 bases). CDR3 length: 16 amino acids. CDR1 is MNHNY and CDR2 is SVGAGI in the germline V gene (reference sequence). The germline V and J ends were trimmed by 6 bases and 6 bases, with 23 bases remaining between them. For the CDR3, the DNA is TGTGCCAGCAGCACATCATTGGGAGAGGGACAACAGACCCAGTACTTC. Amino acids: CASSTSLGEGQQTQYF.

The chain uses TRBV29-1 and TRBJ1-3; TRBD1 is a possible D gene (5 bases). Germline lookup yields CDR1 SQVTM and CDR2 ANQGSEA. Deletions cut 0 bases from V and 4 bases from J, with 19 bases between. The CDR3 has 17 amino acids. Written as DNA, the CDR3 is TGCAGCGTTGAAGAATGGAACAGGTTTGGGTTGGGAAACACCATATATTTT. Protein sequence: CSVEEWNRFGLGNTIYF.

This clone was counted between two and nine times. The chain has TRBV7-9 and TRBJ1-1; D perhaps matches TRBD1 (5 bases). The germline V gene has CDR1 SEHNR and CDR2 FQNEAQ (reference sequence). The CDR3 spans 15 residues. Trimming took 5 bases from V and 6 from J, leaving 19 bases between them. This chain's CDR3 is CASSGAPPLRAEAFF. The CDR3 nucleotides are TGTGCCAGCAGCGGGGCCCCCCCCCTGAGGGCTGAAGCTTTCTTT.

The chain carries TRBV5-1 and TRBJ2-7; TRBD1 aligns across 7 bases. Germline CDR1 is SGHRS and CDR2 is YFSETQ. The CDR3 totals 14 residues. Trimming at V came to 6 bases and at J to 2 bases, leaving 8 bases not matched to a gene. CDR3 loop: CASTPLQGAYEQYF. The CDR3 coding sequence is TGCGCCAGCACCCCCCTCCAGGGGGCCTACGAGCAGTACTTC.

There are a few counts of this clone. The chain employs TRBV29-1 and TRBJ1-1, with 10 bases that match TRBD1. V shed 0 bases, J shed 8 bases, and the junction held 3 bases outside the gene matches. Germline V gene sequence: CDR1 SQVTM, CDR2 ANQGSEA. This CDR3 has 13 amino acids. CDR3 amino acids: CSVEEVGQGEAFF. In DNA, the CDR3 is TGCAGCGTTGAAGAAGTGGGACAGGGGGAAGCTTTCTTT.

The V gene is TRBV7-9, the J gene TRBJ1-4; 7 bases are shared with TRBD1. This CDR3 is 15 amino acids long. The V segment lost 5 bases and the J segment 2 bases; nucleotides outside the gene matches: 5. In germline, CDR1 is SEHNR, CDR2 FQNEAQ (reference sequence). The CDR3 DNA follows: TGTGCCAGCAGCATAACAGGGGCGACTAATGAAAAACTGTTTTTT. Translating gives CASSITGATNEKLFF.